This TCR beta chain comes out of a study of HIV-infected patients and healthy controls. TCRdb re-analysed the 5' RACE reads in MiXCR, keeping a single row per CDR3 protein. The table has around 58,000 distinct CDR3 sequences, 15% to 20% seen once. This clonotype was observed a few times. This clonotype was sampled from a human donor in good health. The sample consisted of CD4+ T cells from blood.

CDR3 in amino acids: CSVALTGLDTEAFF. The CDR3 bases are TGCAGCGTTGCCCTGACAGGGCTCGACACTGAAGCTTTCTTT. This rearrangement joins TRBV29-1 to TRBJ1-1; 7 nucleotides agree with TRBD1. V trimming: 4 bases; J trimming: 3 bases; junction bases outside the gene matches: 8. The CDR3 is 14 amino acids. Germline V gene sequence: CDR1 SQVTM, CDR2 ANQGSEA.